Listed below are T cell receptor beta chains from one sample, sequenced in a study of identifying expanded T cells in peripheral blood. The assay was immunoSEQ multiplex PCR, and TCRdb's table has in-frame clones only and misses some. Of about 85,000 clones in the sample, around 90% were seen once. The sample taken for sequencing was blood. These receptor sequences come from a person aged 18 to 70 in good health. Both conserved end residues are part of each CDR3. D genes are given only for firm matches.

V gene	J gene	D gene	CDR3 DNA	CDR3 protein
TRBV6-1	TRBJ2-3	TRBD2	TGTGCTGGACGGCGGGGGTCAGTGGATACGCAGTATTTT	CAGRRGSVDTQYF
TRBV7-9	TRBJ1-1	.	TGTGCCAGCAGCTCCCCTTCTGACAGCCTGAACACTGAAGCTTTCTTT	CASSSPSDSLNTEAFF
TRBV5-3	TRBJ2-3	.	TGTGCCAGAAGCTTGTACGCGAGCACAGATACGCAGTATTTT	CARSLYASTDTQYF
TRBV5-6	TRBJ2-7	.	TGTGCCAGCAGCTTGGAAGGGTACGAGCAGTACTTC	CASSLEGYEQYF
TRBV7-2	TRBJ2-5	TRBD2	TGTGCCAGCAGCCATAGGGGAGGGGACCAAGAGACCCAGTACTTC	CASSHRGGDQETQYF
TRBV7-9	TRBJ2-5	.	TGTGCCAGCAGCCTCCAGAGGGCGACGGAGACCCAGTACTTC	CASSLQRATETQYF
TRBV6-1	TRBJ1-1	.	TGTGCCAGCAGTGCACTGGGGGGCCGCTGGGGGAACACTGAAGCTTTCTTT	CASSALGGRWGNTEAFF
TRBV13	TRBJ2-3	TRBD2	TGTGCCAGCAGCTCGACTGGGACTAGCGGGAATACGCAGTATTTT	CASSSTGTSGNTQYF
TRBV28	TRBJ2-3	TRBD1	TGTGCCAGCAGACCCCCGGACAGGCCGAGGGATACGCAGTATTTT	CASRPPDRPRDTQYF
TRBV27	TRBJ1-1	.	TGTGCCAGCAGTTTCTTCGGACAAGACACTGAAGCTTTCTTT	CASSFFGQDTEAFF